This T cell receptor beta chain emerged from a study of vaccination and CD4 T cells after COVID-19. As for this clonotype: What it binds is not known. Because the CDR3 is missing its conserved closing phenylalanine or tryptophan, this is likely a read error.

With the Oncomine TCR Beta short-read assay, DNA from cultured CD4+ T cells was sequenced. TCRdb independently ran MiXCR on the PCR reads; one entry per CDR3 protein. The profile shows about 11,000 distinct CDR3 sequences, over 25% of them singletons. The germline V gene encodes CDR1 MNHEY and CDR2 SVGEGT. V was pared by 7 bases and J by 6 bases, with 6 bases of the junction left unmatched. This CDR3 is built from 13 residues. Noted treatment: roughly 10-day PBMC culture with coronavirus spike peptide pools or control peptides (ViraFEST assay). Using peptide pools, antigen-specific T cells were expanded in ViraFEST before TCRs were sequenced.

The sequencing used CD4+ T cells from blood, cultured in vitro, collected after SARS-CoV-2 vaccination. V and J are TRBV6-2 or TRBV6-3 and TRBJ1-5, with 7 bases matching TRBD1. The clonotype comes from a human donor who had recovered from COVID-19. The CDR3 loop is CASTIQGSQPQHL. The DNA for the CDR3 is TGTGCCAGCACCATACAGGGGAGTCAGCCCCAGCATCTT.